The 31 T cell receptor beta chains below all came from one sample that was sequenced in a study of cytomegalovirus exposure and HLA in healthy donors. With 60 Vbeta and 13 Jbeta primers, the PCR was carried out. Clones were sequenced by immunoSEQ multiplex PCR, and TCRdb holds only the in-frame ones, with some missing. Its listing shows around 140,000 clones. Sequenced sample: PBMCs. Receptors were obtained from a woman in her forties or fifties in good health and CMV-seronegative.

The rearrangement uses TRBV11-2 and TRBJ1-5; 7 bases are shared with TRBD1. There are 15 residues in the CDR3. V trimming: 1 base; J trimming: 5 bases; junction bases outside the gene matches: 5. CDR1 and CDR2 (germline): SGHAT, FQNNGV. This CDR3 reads CASSLGGQGDQPQHF. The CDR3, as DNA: TGTGCCAGCAGCTTAGGGGGCCAGGGGGATCAGCCCCAGCATTTT.

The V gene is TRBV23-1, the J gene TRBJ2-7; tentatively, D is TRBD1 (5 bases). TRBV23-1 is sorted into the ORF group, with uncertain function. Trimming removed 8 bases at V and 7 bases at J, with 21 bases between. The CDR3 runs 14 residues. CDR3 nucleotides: TGCGCCAGCCCTCGCTGCAGGGAAAAGGAAGAGCAGTACTTC. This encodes CASPRCREKEEQYF.

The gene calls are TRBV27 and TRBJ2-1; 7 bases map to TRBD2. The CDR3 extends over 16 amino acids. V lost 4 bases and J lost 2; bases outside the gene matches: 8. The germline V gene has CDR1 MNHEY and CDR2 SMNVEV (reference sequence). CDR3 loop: CASSSEAGWAYNEQFF. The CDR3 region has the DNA TGTGCCAGCAGTTCCGAAGCGGGATGGGCCTACAATGAGCAGTTCTTC.

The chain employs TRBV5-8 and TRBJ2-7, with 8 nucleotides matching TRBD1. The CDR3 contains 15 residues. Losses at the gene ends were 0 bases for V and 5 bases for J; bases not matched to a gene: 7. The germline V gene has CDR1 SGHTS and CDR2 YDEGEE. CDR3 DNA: TGTGCCAGCAGCTTGGGGGTAGGGACAGGCAACGAGCAGTACTTC. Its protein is CASSLGVGTGNEQYF.

CDR3 DNA sequence: TGTGCCAGCAGGACAGGGTCGTCCTACAATGAGCAGTTCTTC. It yields the protein CASRTGSSYNEQFF. The gene calls are TRBV2 and TRBJ2-1; 7 bases match TRBD1. Trimming cost V 6 bases and J 1 base; bases outside gene matches: 3. The CDR3 has 14 amino acids. Germline CDR1 reads SNHLY; CDR2 reads FYNNEI.

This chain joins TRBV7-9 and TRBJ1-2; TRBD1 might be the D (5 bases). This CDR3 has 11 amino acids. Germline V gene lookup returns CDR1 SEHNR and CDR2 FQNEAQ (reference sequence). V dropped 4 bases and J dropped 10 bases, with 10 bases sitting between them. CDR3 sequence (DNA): TGTGCCAGCAGCTCCTGGGGCCACTACACCTTC. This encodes CASSSWGHYTF.

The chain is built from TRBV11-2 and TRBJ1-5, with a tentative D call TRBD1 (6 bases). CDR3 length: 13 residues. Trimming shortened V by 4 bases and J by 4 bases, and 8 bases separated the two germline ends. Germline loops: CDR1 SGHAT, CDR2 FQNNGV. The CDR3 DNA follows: TGTGCCAGCAGCTCACAGGGTAATCAGCCCCAGCATTTT. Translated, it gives CASSSQGNQPQHF.

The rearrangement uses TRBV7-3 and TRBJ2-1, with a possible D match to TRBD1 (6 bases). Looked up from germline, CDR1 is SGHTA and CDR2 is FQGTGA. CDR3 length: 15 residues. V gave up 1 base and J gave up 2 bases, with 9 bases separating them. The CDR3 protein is CASSLIGTPYNEQFF. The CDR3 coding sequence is TGTGCCAGCAGCTTAATAGGGACACCCTACAATGAGCAGTTCTTC. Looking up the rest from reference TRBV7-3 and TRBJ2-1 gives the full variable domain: GAGVSQTPSNKVTEKGKYVELRCDPISGHTALYWYRQSLGQGPEFLIYFQGTGAADDSGLPNDRFFAVRPEGSVSTLKIQRTERGDSAVYLCASSLIGTPYNEQFFGPGTRLTVL.

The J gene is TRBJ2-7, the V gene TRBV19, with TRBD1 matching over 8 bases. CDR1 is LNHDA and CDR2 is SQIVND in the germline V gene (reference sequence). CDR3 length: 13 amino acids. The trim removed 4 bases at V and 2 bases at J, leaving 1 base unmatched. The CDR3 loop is CASSNRGTYEQYF. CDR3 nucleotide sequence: TGTGCCAGTAGTAACAGGGGGACCTACGAGCAGTACTTC.

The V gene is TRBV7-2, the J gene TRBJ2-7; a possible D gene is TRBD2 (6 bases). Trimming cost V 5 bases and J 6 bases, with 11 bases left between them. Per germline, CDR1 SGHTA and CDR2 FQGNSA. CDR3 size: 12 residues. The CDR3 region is CASSQLALEQYF. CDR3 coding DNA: TGTGCCAGCAGCCAACTAGCCCTCGAGCAGTACTTC.

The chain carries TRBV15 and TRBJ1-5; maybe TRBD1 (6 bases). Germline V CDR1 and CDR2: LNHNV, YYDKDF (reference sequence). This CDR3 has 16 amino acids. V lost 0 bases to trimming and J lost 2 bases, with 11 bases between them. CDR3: CATSRDSAGGNQPQHF. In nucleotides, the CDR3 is TGTGCCACCAGCAGAGATTCGGCAGGGGGCAATCAGCCCCAGCATTTT.

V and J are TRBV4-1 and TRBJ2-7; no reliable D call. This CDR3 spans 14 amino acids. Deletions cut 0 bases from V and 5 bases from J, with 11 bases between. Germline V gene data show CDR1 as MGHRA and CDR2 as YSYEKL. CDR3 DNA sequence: TGCGCCAGCAGCCAAGAGGGCAGGTTTCACGAGCAGTACTTC. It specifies CASSQEGRFHEQYF.

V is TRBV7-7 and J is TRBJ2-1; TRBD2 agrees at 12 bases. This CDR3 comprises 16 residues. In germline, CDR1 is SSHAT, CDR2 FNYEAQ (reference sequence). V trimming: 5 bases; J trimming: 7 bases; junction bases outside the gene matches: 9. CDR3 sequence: CASSMGLAGARNEQFF. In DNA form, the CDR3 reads TGTGCCAGCAGCATGGGACTAGCGGGTGCTCGTAATGAGCAGTTCTTC.

CDR3 sequence reads: CASSLEGARRTEAFF. CDR3 bases: TGCGCCAGCAGCTTGGAGGGAGCCAGGAGGACTGAAGCTTTCTTT. V is TRBV5-1 and J is TRBJ1-1; D unclear. The V gene lost 0 bases and the J gene lost 5 bases, with 14 bases spanning the gap. In germline, CDR1 is SGHRS, CDR2 YFSETQ. The CDR3 contains 15 residues.

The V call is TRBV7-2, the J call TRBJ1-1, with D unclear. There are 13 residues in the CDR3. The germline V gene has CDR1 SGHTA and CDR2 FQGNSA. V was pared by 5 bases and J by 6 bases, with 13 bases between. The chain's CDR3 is CASSLIFSSEAFF. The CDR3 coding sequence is TGTGCCAGCAGCCTCATATTCAGTTCTGAAGCTTTCTTT.

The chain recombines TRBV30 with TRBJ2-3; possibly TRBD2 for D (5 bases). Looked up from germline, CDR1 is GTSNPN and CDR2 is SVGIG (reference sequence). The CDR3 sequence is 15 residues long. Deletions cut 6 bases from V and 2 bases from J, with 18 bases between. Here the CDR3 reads CACPSPGGSTDTQYF. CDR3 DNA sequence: TGTGCCTGCCCATCTCCTGGCGGGTCCACAGATACGCAGTATTTT.

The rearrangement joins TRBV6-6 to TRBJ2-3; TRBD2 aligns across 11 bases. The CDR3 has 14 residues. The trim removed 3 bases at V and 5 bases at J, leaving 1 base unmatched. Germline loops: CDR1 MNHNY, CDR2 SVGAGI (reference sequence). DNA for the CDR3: TGTGCCAGCAGTTATAGCGGGAGGGGAGATACGCAGTATTTT. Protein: CASSYSGRGDTQYF.

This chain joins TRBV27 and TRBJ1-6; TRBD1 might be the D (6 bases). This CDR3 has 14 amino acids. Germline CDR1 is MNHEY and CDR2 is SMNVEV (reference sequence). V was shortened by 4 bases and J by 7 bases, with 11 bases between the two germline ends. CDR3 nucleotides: TGTGCCAGCAGTTACAGGGCTGTGAATTCACCCCTCCACTTT. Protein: CASSYRAVNSPLHF.

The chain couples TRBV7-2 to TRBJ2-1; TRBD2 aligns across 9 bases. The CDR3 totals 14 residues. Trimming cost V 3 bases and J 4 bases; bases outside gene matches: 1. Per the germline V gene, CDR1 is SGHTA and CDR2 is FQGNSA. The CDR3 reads CASSLLAGYNEQFF. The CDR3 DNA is TGTGCCAGCAGCTTGCTAGCGGGGTACAATGAGCAGTTCTTC.

In nucleotides, the CDR3 is TGTGCCAGTAGTATAAGACAGGGGATGAACAATCAGCCCCAGCATTTT. Translation: CASSIRQGMNNQPQHF. V gene TRBV19 combines with J gene TRBJ1-5; TRBD1 agrees at 8 bases. Germline assignment: CDR1 LNHDA and CDR2 SQIVND (reference sequence). With 2 bases clipped from V and 3 bases from J, the junction kept 6 bases outside the gene matches. The CDR3 is made up of 16 amino acids.

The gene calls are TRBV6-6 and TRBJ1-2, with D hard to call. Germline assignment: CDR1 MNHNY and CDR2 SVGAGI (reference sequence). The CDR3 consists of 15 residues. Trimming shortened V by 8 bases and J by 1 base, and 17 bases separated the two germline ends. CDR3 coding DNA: TGTGCCAGCCATTCACCCGAGACTCGTAACTATGGCTACACCTTC. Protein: CASHSPETRNYGYTF.

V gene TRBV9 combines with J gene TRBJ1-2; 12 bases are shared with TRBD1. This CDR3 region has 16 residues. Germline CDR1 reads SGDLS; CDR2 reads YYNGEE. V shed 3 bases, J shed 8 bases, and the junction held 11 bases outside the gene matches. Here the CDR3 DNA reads TGTGCCAGCAGCGGAACGGGACAGGGGGCGAAATACGGCTACACCTTC. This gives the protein CASSGTGQGAKYGYTF.

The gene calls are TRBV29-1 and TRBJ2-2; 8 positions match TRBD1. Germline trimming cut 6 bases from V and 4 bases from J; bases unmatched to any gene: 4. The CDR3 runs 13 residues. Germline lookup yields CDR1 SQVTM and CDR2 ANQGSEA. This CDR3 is CSVQQGGTGELFF. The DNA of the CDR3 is TGCAGCGTACAACAGGGGGGCACCGGGGAGCTGTTTTTT.

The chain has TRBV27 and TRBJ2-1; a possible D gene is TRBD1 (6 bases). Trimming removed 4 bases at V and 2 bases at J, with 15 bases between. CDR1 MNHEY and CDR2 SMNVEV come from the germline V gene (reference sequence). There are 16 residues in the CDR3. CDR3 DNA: TGTGCCAGCAGTTCTTGGCCGACAGGAGCCTACAATGAGCAGTTCTTC. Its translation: CASSSWPTGAYNEQFF.

Written as DNA, the CDR3 is TGTGCCAGCAGCTACGAGGCCACTGAAGCTTTCTTT. Protein: CASSYEATEAFF. This sequence joins TRBV5-4 and TRBJ1-1; D remains ambiguous. CDR3 length: 12 amino acids. The ends were cut back, 3 bases at V and 4 bases at J, with 7 bases in the middle. From germline, CDR1 is SGHNT and CDR2 YYREEE (reference sequence).

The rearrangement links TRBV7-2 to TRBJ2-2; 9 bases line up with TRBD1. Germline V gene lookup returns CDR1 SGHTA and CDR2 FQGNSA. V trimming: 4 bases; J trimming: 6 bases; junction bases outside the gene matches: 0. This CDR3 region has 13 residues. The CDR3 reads CASSYRGPGELFF. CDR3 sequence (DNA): TGTGCCAGCAGCTACAGGGGGCCCGGGGAGCTGTTTTTT.

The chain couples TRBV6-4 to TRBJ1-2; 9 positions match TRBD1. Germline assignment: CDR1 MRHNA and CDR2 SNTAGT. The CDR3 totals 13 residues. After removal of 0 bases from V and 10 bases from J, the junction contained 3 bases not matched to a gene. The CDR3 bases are TGTGCCAGCAGTGACTCGGGACAGGGACCCTACACCTTC. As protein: CASSDSGQGPYTF.

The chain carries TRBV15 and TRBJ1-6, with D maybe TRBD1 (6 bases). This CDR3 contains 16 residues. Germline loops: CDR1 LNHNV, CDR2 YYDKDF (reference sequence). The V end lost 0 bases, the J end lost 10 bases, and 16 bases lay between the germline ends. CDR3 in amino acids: CATSREAGTSGSPLHF. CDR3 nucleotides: TGTGCCACCAGCAGAGAGGCCGGGACATCCGGCTCACCCCTCCACTTT.

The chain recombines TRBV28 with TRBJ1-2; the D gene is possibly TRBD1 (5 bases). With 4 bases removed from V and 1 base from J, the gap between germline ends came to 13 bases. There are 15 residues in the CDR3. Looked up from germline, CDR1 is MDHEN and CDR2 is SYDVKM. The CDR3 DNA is TGTGCCAGCAGTTCGCCGGGGGGGTATAACTATGGCTACACCTTC. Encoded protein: CASSSPGGYNYGYTF.

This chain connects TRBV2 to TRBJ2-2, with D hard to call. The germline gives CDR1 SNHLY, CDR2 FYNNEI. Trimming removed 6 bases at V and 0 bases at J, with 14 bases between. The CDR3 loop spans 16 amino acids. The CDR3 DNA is TGTGCCAGCAGAGAGGCTAGAACCTCGAACACCGGGGAGCTGTTTTTT. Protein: CASREARTSNTGELFF.

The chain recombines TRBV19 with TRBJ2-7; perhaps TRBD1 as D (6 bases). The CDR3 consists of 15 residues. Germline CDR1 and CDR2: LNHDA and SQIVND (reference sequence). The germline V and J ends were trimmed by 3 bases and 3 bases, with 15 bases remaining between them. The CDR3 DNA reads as TGTGCCAGTAGTATCGGACAGTGGCAGGTCTACGAGCAGTACTTC. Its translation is CASSIGQWQVYEQYF.